The 13 T cell receptor beta chains below all came from one sample that was sequenced in a study of vaccination and CD4 T cells after COVID-19. The antigens of these receptors remain unknown. Treatment described: roughly 11-day PBMC culture with coronavirus spike peptide pools or control peptides (ViraFEST assay). With the Oncomine TCR Beta short-read assay, DNA from cultured CD4+ T cells was sequenced. Using its own MiXCR run on the PCR reads, TCRdb lists one record per CDR3 protein. The table records about 26,000 distinct CDR3 sequences, 35% to 50% of them present only once. The sequencing sample was made of CD4+ T cells from blood, cultured in vitro. These receptors were obtained from a human donor who had recovered from COVID-19.

The chain has TRBV27 and TRBJ1-2; tentative D call: TRBD1 (5 bases). Germline CDR1 MNHEY, CDR2 SMNVEV (reference sequence). V was trimmed by 7 bases and J by 4 bases, leaving 13 bases between them. The length of the CDR3 is 13 residues. CDR3: CASIWGEFYGYTF. In DNA, the CDR3 is TGTGCCAGCATCTGGGGGGAATTCTATGGCTACACCTTC.

The CDR3, as DNA: TGCAGTGCTAGAGATCCCCAGCAGGGGGTCCCTGAAGCTTTCTTT. Protein sequence: CSARDPQQGVPEAFF. The chain links TRBV20-1 to TRBJ1-1, with 7 bases matching TRBD1. This CDR3 is 15 amino acids long. J was trimmed by 6 bases and V by 0 bases; bases with no gene match: 10. Germline lookup yields CDR1 DFQATT and CDR2 SNEGSKA (reference sequence).

This clonotype was recorded once. This rearrangement joins TRBV9 to TRBJ1-6, with D hard to call. V lost 0 bases and J 1 base, leaving 5 bases between the germline ends. The CDR3 loop spans 15 amino acids. Germline V gene sequence: CDR1 SGDLS, CDR2 YYNGEE. The CDR3 here is CASSVAPSYNSPLHF. The CDR3 DNA reads as TGTGCCAGCAGCGTAGCGCCTTCCTATAATTCACCCCTCCACTTT.

As DNA, the CDR3 is TGCAGTGCTAGTGATCGAGCGGGATTCTCCACAGATACGCAGTATTTT. It translates to CSASDRAGFSTDTQYF. The V call is TRBV20-1, the J call TRBJ2-3, with 7 bases identical to TRBD2. CDR1 and CDR2 from the germline V gene are DFQATT and SNEGSKA (reference sequence). The CDR3 covers 16 residues. The trim removed 3 bases at V and 2 bases at J, leaving 11 bases unmatched.

This clonotype was picked up a small number of times. The chain is built from TRBV5-4 and TRBJ2-5; 11 positions agree with TRBD2. J gave up 3 bases and V 0 bases, and 4 bases lay outside the gene matches. The CDR3 loop spans 16 amino acids. Germline assignment: CDR1 SGHNT and CDR2 YYREEE (reference sequence). The DNA for the CDR3 is TGTGCCAGCAGCTTGGGGACTAGCGGGTTCAAAGAGACCCAGTACTTC. This codes for CASSLGTSGFKETQYF.

A few counts support this clonotype. The chain has TRBV19 and TRBJ1-6, with 8 bases fitting TRBD1. The V and J ends lost 8 bases and 5 bases, in that order; junction bases with no gene match: 11. This CDR3 contains 16 residues. The germline CDR1 and CDR2 sequences are LNHDA and SQIVND (reference sequence). CDR3 DNA sequence: TGTGCCAGTCGGCTCACGACAGGGGATAATAATTCACCCCTCCACTTT. It codes for CASRLTTGDNNSPLHF.

This chain connects TRBV20-1 to TRBJ2-3, with D tentatively TRBD1 or TRBD2 (5 bases each). This CDR3 is built from 15 residues. The V and J ends lost 1 base and 3 bases respectively, with 14 bases between them. Germline V gene data show CDR1 as DFQATT and CDR2 as SNEGSKA (reference sequence). This chain's CDR3 is CSARGQVGGTDTQYF. The CDR3, as DNA: TGCAGTGCTAGAGGTCAGGTTGGGGGTACAGATACGCAGTATTTT.

J is TRBJ2-2 and V is TRBV27, with unresolved D. From germline, CDR1 is MNHEY and CDR2 SMNVEV (reference sequence). V gave up 6 bases and J gave up 5 bases, with 16 bases separating them. There are 15 residues in the CDR3. The CDR3, as DNA: TGTGCCAGCAGCCCATCTGGGGTAGGAACCGGGGAGCTGTTTTTT. It specifies CASSPSGVGTGELFF.

This clonotype was recorded a few times. The chain has TRBV20-1 and TRBJ1-2; TRBD1 agrees at 9 bases. Trimming at V came to 3 bases and at J to 4 bases, leaving 12 bases not matched to a gene. Germline values: CDR1 DFQATT, CDR2 SNEGSKA (reference sequence). The CDR3 sequence is 16 residues long. CDR3 loop: CSASVPGQGITYGYTF. The CDR3 DNA follows: TGCAGTGCTAGCGTCCCGGGACAGGGAATAACCTATGGCTACACCTTC.

The genes are TRBV11-2 and TRBJ2-7, with TRBD1 matching over 10 bases. The CDR3 covers 14 residues. J was trimmed by 7 bases and V by 7 bases; bases with no gene match: 10. Germline V gene lookup returns CDR1 SGHAT and CDR2 FQNNGV. CDR3 nucleotide sequence: TGTGCCAGCACTGTGACAGGGGGCCCATGGGAGCAGTACTTC. This gives the protein CASTVTGGPWEQYF. The entire variable domain, with the rest obtained from reference TRBV11-2 and TRBJ2-7, is as follows: EAGVAQSPRYKIIEKRQSVAFWCNPISGHATLYWYQQILGQGPKLLIQFQNNGVVDDSQLPKDRFSAERLKGVDSTLKIQPAKLEDSAVYLCASTVTGGPWEQYFGPGTRLTVT.

On this clonotype: Here the CDR3 omits its conserved ending phenylalanine or tryptophan, so a read error is the likely source. The J gene is TRBJ2-5, the V gene TRBV6-2 or TRBV6-3; 8 bases are shared with TRBD2. Germline-derived CDR1 and CDR2 are MNHEY and SVGEGT. Trimming removed 5 bases from V and 4 bases from J; junction bases left unmatched: 12. The CDR3 spans 16 residues. The CDR3, as DNA: TGTGCCAGCAGTCTAGGGACTAGGGTCGGCCGAGAGACCCAGTACTAC. It encodes CASSLGTRVGRETQYY.

There are a few counts of this clonotype. J is TRBJ2-7 and V is TRBV6-2 or TRBV6-3; D tentatively reads TRBD1 or TRBD2 (5 bases each). Trimming left V 4 bases short and J 2 bases short, with 6 bases between. Germline lookup yields CDR1 MNHEY and CDR2 SVGEGT. CDR3 length equals 12 residues. CDR3 in DNA: TGTGCCAGCAGTTTGGGGGCCTACGAGCAGTACTTC. The encoded protein is CASSLGAYEQYF.

The chain recombines TRBV2 with TRBJ2-7; 8 bases align to TRBD1. Trimming removed 8 bases from V and 4 bases from J; junction bases left unmatched: 10. CDR1 is SNHLY and CDR2 is FYNNEI in the germline V gene. This CDR3 region has 14 residues. CDR3 loop: CASGGDRQLYEQYF. CDR3 in DNA: TGTGCCAGCGGTGGGGACAGGCAATTGTACGAGCAGTACTTC.